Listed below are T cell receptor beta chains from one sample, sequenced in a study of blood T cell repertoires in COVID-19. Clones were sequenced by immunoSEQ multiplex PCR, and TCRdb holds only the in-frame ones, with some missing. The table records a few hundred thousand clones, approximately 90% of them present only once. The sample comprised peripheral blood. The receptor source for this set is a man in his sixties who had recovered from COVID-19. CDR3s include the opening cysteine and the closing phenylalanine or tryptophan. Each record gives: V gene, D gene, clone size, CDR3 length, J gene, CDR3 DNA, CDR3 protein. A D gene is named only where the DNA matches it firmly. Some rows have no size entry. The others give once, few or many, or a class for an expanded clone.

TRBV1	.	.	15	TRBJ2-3	TGCACCAGCAGCTCGGACACTAGCGGCACAGATACGCAGTATTTT	CTSSSDTSGTDTQYF
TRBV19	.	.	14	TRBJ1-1	TGTGCCAGTAGTATCGCGACAGCCGGGACTGAAGCTTTCTTT	CASSIATAGTEAFF
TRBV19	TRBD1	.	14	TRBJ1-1	TGTGCCAGTAGTATAAAGGGGGCCCGGACTGAAGCTTTCTTT	CASSIKGARTEAFF
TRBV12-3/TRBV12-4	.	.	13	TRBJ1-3	TGTGCCAGCGAGGGCGGGGCTGGAAACACCATATATTTT	CASEGGAGNTIYF
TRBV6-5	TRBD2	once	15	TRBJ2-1	TGTGCCAGCATCTCGGGACTAACGTCCTACAATGAGCAGTTCTTC	CASISGLTSYNEQFF
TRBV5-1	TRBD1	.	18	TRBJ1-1	TGCGCCAGCAGCAAGGGGACAGGGGGCCTGTCTATGAACACTGAAGCTTTCTTT	CASSKGTGGLSMNTEAFF
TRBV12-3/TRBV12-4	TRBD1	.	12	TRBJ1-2	TGTGCCAGCAGTCTACAGGGGGATGGCTACACCTTC	CASSLQGDGYTF
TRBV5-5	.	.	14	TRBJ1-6	TGTGCCAGCAGCTTGGGGCAGTATAATTCACCCCTCCACTTT	CASSLGQYNSPLHF
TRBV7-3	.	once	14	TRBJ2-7	TGTGCCAGCAGCTTAACGGGGGGTGGCGCCGAGCAGTACTTC	CASSLTGGGAEQYF
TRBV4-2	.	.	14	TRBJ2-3	TGTGCCAGCAGCCCGGGGTCTGGCACAGATACGCAGTATTTT	CASSPGSGTDTQYF
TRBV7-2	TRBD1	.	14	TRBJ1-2	TGTGCCAGCAGCTCAGATACAGGGGTGCGGGGCTACACCTTC	CASSSDTGVRGYTF
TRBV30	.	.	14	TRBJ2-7	TGTGCCGCAAACAGGGCCCCTTCCCCCTACGAGCAGTACTTC	CAANRAPSPYEQYF
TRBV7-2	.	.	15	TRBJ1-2	TGTGCCAGCAGCCAAACCTTTTCTGAGTCGTATGGCTACACCTTC	CASSQTFSESYGYTF
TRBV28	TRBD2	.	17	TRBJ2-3	TGTGCCAGCAGTTTAAGGTCGCTAGCGGGAGCAGGAGATACGCAGTATTTT	CASSLRSLAGAGDTQYF
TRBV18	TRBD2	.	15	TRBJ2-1	TGTGCCAGCTCAACGGGACTAGCGGGGGGCGGTGAGCAGTTCTTC	CASSTGLAGGGEQFF
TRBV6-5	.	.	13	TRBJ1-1	TGTGCCAGCAGCTCTACAGAGATATCTGAAGCTTTCTTT	CASSSTEISEAFF
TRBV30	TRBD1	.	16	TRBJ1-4	TGTGCCTGGAGCGGGACAGCTAATGTGGCTAATGAAAAACTGTTTTTT	CAWSGTANVANEKLFF
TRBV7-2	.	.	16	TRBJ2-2	TGTGCCAGCATTTTGCCTGTACTAGACAACACCGGGGAGCTGTTTTTT	CASILPVLDNTGELFF
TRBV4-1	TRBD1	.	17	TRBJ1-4	TGCGCCAGCAGCCAAGCGCCTGGACAGGAGGATAGTGAAAAACTGTTTTTT	CASSQAPGQEDSEKLFF
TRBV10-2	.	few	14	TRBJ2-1	TGCGCCAGCAACCCACGGGGGTCTTACAATGAGCAGTTCTTC	CASNPRGSYNEQFF
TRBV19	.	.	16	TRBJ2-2	TGTGCCAGTAGTATAGGTCCAGAATTTCGCATCGGGGAGCTGTTTTTT	CASSIGPEFRIGELFF
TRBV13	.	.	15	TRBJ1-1	TGTGCCAGCAGCTCTGACAGGTACGATCGGTCTGAAGCTTTCTTT	CASSSDRYDRSEAFF
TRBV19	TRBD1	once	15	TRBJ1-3	TGTGCCAGTAGTTTCCAGGGGGCGCCTGGAAACACCATATATTTT	CASSFQGAPGNTIYF
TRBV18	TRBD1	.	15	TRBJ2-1	TGTGCCAGCTCACTCGGGACAGGACCCTACAATGAGCAGTTCTTC	CASSLGTGPYNEQFF
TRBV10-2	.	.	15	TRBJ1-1	TGCGCCAGCAGTGAGCAGAGTCTCCGGGACACTGAAGCTTTCTTT	CASSEQSLRDTEAFF
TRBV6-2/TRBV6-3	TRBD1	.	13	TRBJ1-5	TGTGCCAGCAGCCCACAGGGGTCGGGGCCCCAGCATTTT	CASSPQGSGPQHF
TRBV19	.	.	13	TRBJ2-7	TGTGCCAGTATGCGCCAGGGGAGCTACGAGCAGTACTTC	CASMRQGSYEQYF
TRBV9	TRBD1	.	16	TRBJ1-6	TGTGCCAGCAGCGTAGCAGGACAGGGGGATAATTCACCCCTCCACTTT	CASSVAGQGDNSPLHF
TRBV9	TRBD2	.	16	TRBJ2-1	TGTGCCAGCAGCGTAGATAGCGGGGGGATCATCGATGAGCAGTTCTTC	CASSVDSGGIIDEQFF
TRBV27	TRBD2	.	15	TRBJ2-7	TGTGCCAGCAAAAAGGGACTAGCGGGGGCCTACGAGCAGTACTTC	CASKKGLAGAYEQYF
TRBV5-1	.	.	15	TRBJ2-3	TGCGCCAGCAGCTTGGGACAGGGAGGTACAGATACGCAGTATTTT	CASSLGQGGTDTQYF
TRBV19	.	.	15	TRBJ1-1	TGTGCCAGTAGTATAGAGAGGCGCCCCCGACCTGAAGCTTTCTTT	CASSIERRPRPEAFF
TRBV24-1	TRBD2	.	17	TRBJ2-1	TGTGCCACCAGTGAGCCGTTAGCGGGAGGGCGCATAAATGAGCAGTTCTTC	CATSEPLAGGRINEQFF
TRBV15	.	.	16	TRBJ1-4	TGTGCCACCAGCAGAGATAACGGGGGATATAATGAAAAACTGTTTTTT	CATSRDNGGYNEKLFF
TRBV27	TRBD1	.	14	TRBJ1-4	TGTGCCAGCAGTTTGCAACAGGGGACCGAAAAACTGTTTTTT	CASSLQQGTEKLFF
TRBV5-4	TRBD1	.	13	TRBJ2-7	TGTGCCAGCAGCGTCGGACAGGGCGCCGGGCAGTACTTC	CASSVGQGAGQYF
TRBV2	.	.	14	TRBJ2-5	TGTGCCAGCAGTGAAGGGGGCTTTGGGGAGACCCAGTACTTC	CASSEGGFGETQYF
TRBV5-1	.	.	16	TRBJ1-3	TGCGCCAGCAGCTTAGGGAGTACCGTCTCTGGAAACACCATATATTTT	CASSLGSTVSGNTIYF
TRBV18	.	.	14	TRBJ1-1	TGTGCCAGCTCACCCGGACTGGCGAACACTGAAGCTTTCTTT	CASSPGLANTEAFF
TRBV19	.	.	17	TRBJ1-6	TGTGCCAGTAGTGCTCCTGGGGGAGGATCCTATAATTCACCCCTCCACTTT	CASSAPGGGSYNSPLHF
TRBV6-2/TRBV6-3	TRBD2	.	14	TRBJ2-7	TGTGCCAGCAGCTTTAGAGCGGGGGCCTACGAGCAGTACTTC	CASSFRAGAYEQYF
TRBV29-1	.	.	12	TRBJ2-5	TGCAGCGTTGAGGGATCGGGGGAGACCCAGTACTTC	CSVEGSGETQYF